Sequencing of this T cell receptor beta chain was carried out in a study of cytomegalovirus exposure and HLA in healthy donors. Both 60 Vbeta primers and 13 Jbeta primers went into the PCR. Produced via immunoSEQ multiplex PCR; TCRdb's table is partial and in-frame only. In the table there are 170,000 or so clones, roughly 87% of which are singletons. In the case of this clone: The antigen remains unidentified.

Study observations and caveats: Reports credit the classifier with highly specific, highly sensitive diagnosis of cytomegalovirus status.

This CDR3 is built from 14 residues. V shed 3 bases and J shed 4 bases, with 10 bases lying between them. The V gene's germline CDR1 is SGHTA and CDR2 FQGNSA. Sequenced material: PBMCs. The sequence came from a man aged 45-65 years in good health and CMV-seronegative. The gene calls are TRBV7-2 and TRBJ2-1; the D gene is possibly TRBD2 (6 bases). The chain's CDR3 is CASSLASEYNEQFF. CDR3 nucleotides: TGTGCCAGCAGCTTGGCTAGCGAATACAATGAGCAGTTCTTC.